These T cell receptor beta chains were read from a single sample in a study of shared clonotypes between healthy human individuals. The repertoire was sequenced with immunoSEQ multiplex PCR; TCRdb's copy has only in-frame clones and lacks some. The sample carries approximately 980,000 clones, around 80% recorded once. The sample comprised memory CD4+ T cells sorted from blood. The origin of the receptors is a man in his late teens or twenties in good health. Both conserved end residues are part of each CDR3. Each record gives: V gene, clone size, J gene, D gene, CDR3 DNA, CDR3 protein. The D gene is left open where the match is weak. Not every row has a clone size; where given, it reads once, few, many or a size class.

V: TRBV7-9
size: .
J: TRBJ2-1
D: TRBD2
DNA: TGTGCCAGCAGCTTCCTCGGGACTAGCAATGAGCAGTTCTTC
CDR3: CASSFLGTSNEQFF

V: TRBV2
size: few
J: TRBJ2-7
D: .
DNA: TGTGCCAGCAGTGTATTGGCGGAGGCTAGCGAGCAGTACTTC
CDR3: CASSVLAEASEQYF

V: TRBV7-9
size: few
J: TRBJ2-2
D: .
DNA: TGTGCCAGCAGCTTAACAAAGCAAGTCCCCGGGGAGCTGTTTTTT
CDR3: CASSLTKQVPGELFF

V: TRBV7-2
size: few
J: TRBJ2-3
D: .
DNA: TGTGCCAGCAGCTTAGGTATCGTTGGCGATAGAGATACGCAGTATTTT
CDR3: CASSLGIVGDRDTQYF

V: TRBV10-3
size: .
J: TRBJ2-3
D: TRBD2
DNA: TGTGCCACCACTAGCGGGGCACCCACAGATACGCAGTATTTT
CDR3: CATTSGAPTDTQYF

V: TRBV5-1
size: .
J: TRBJ1-1
D: .
DNA: TGCGCCAGCAGCGACCTGCGGGGCGAGAACACTGAAGCTTTCTTT
CDR3: CASSDLRGENTEAFF

V: TRBV2
size: .
J: TRBJ1-1
D: .
DNA: TGTGCCAGCAGTGAACTGGGGCCGGGCACTGAAGCTTTCTTT
CDR3: CASSELGPGTEAFF

V: TRBV5-1
size: .
J: TRBJ1-4
D: TRBD1
DNA: TGCGCCAGCAGCCCCGGACAGGGGACTGAAAAACTGTTTTTT
CDR3: CASSPGQGTEKLFF

V: TRBV20-1
size: once
J: TRBJ1-2
D: .
DNA: TGCAGTGCTGTCCCTATAGATGGCTACACCTTC
CDR3: CSAVPIDGYTF

V: TRBV4-1
size: .
J: TRBJ2-5
D: .
DNA: TGCGCCAGCAGCCACCCGACAGGGAGGACGGCCCAGTACTTC
CDR3: CASSHPTGRTAQYF

V: TRBV28
size: .
J: TRBJ2-7
D: TRBD2
DNA: TGTGCCAGCAGCCCCGGGACTAGCGGGAGTAAAAGGGGCGAGCAGTACTTC
CDR3: CASSPGTSGSKRGEQYF

V: TRBV10-1
size: .
J: TRBJ2-2
D: .
DNA: TGCGCCAGCAGGCTTAACAGCGGGAACACCGGGGAGCTGTTTTTT
CDR3: CASRLNSGNTGELFF